These T cell receptor beta chains were read from a single sample in a study of blood T cells in healthy people across ages. TCRdb used MiXCR to reprocess the 5' RACE reads, holding one entry per CDR3 protein. The sample has hundreds of thousands of distinct CDR3 sequences, approximately 21% seen once. Sequencing was performed on blood. Receptors were obtained from a man aged 65 to 79 in good health. Both conserved end residues are part of each CDR3. D genes are given only for firm matches. Not every row has a clone size; where given, it reads once, few, many or a size class.

TRBV18	few	TRBJ2-7	.	TGTGCCAGCTCACCACCCCAGGGATCTCACGAGCAGTACTTC	CASSPPQGSHEQYF
TRBV20-1	few	TRBJ2-1	TRBD2	TGCAGTGCTAGTCCCGGGACTAGCGGGAGTGGTTGGCGGGGTGAGCAGTTCTTC	CSASPGTSGSGWRGEQFF
TRBV7-6	.	TRBJ2-5	.	TGTGCCAGCAGCTTAGAACCTCAAGGCGTAAAGACCCAGTACTTC	CASSLEPQGVKTQYF
TRBV7-2	.	TRBJ1-5	.	TGTGCCAGCAGCTTCGATGTTCAGCCCCAGCATTTT	CASSFDVQPQHF
TRBV12-3/TRBV12-4	few	TRBJ1-1	TRBD1	TGTGCCAGCAGTTTTGGGACAGGGTGGGCCACTGAAGCTTTCTTT	CASSFGTGWATEAFF
TRBV5-1	.	TRBJ2-5	TRBD1	TGCGCCAGCAGCGCTGGGACAGAAGAGACCCAGTACTTC	CASSAGTEETQYF
TRBV20-1	few	TRBJ2-5	TRBD1	TGCAGTGCCGGGCCGGGACAGCAAGAGACCCAGTACTTC	CSAGPGQQETQYF
TRBV6-5	few	TRBJ2-1	.	TGTGCCAGCAGTTACTCGACAGAACCGACGTCGCAGTTCTTC	CASSYSTEPTSQFF
TRBV7-8	.	TRBJ2-1	.	TGTGCCAGCAGCTTAGCACCGACAATGAAGCAGTTCTTC	CASSLAPTMKQFF
TRBV3-1	once	TRBJ2-1	.	TGTGCCAGCAGCCTAGCCGCAGGGTACCATGAGCAGTTCTTC	CASSLAAGYHEQFF
TRBV5-1	.	TRBJ2-3	TRBD2	TGCGCCAGCAGCTTGCGCGGGAGTTACACAGATACGCAGTATTTT	CASSLRGSYTDTQYF
TRBV5-1	.	TRBJ2-7	TRBD2	TGCGCCAGCAGCTTGGGACTAGCGGGAGGTGGAGCTAGCTACGAGCAGTACTTC	CASSLGLAGGGASYEQYF
TRBV6-6	many	TRBJ2-7	TRBD1	TGTGCCAGCAGTTACACAGGGGACGAGCAGTACTTC	CASSYTGDEQYF
TRBV12-5	few	TRBJ1-1	.	TGTGCTAGTGGGATTTTTCGTAGGCTTGAAGCTTTCTTT	CASGIFRRLEAFF
TRBV20-1	few	TRBJ2-7	.	TGCAGTGCTAGAGATCAGGCCCGTACGTCCGAGCAGTACTTC	CSARDQARTSEQYF
TRBV6-1	.	TRBJ1-1	.	TGTGCCAGCAGTGAACACCTCCGAGCAGGGGCTTTCTTT	CASSEHLRAGAFF
TRBV7-2	few	TRBJ2-1	TRBD1	TGTGCCAGCAGCTTAGCCGGGACAGAGTACAATGAGCAGTTCTTC	CASSLAGTEYNEQFF
TRBV9	.	TRBJ1-4	TRBD1	TGTGCCAGCAGCGTAGACCGAGGGACAGGTGGGAGTGAAAAACTGTTTTTT	CASSVDRGTGGSEKLFF
TRBV20-1	few	TRBJ2-3	.	TGCAGTGCTTGGACTGGCCGGGCAGATACGCAGTATTTT	CSAWTGRADTQYF
TRBV5-1	few	TRBJ2-7	.	TGCGCCAGCAGCCGGACTCGCGGGCACGGCGAGCAGTACTTC	CASSRTRGHGEQYF
TRBV25-1	few	TRBJ2-6	TRBD2	TGTGCCAGCAGTGAATTGGGGAGGGCTGGGGCCAACGTCCTGACTTTC	CASSELGRAGANVLTF
TRBV20-1	.	TRBJ2-7	.	TGCAGTGCTAGTAGGGGGGGCTCCTACGAGCAGTACTTC	CSASRGGSYEQYF
TRBV5-1	.	TRBJ2-3	TRBD2	TGCGCCAGCAGCTTGGAAGCGGGAACGGGCACAGATACGCAGTATTTT	CASSLEAGTGTDTQYF
TRBV7-8	.	TRBJ2-7	.	TGTGCCAGCAACCTAACAGTGGAAATCTACGAGCAGTACTTC	CASNLTVEIYEQYF
TRBV29-1	once	TRBJ1-2	.	TGCAGCGTTGAAGACAGGGGAGGGTATGGCTACACCTTC	CSVEDRGGYGYTF
TRBV7-2	few	TRBJ2-7	.	TGTGCCAGCAGCTTAGCCGAGATTAATCCGGAGAACAGGGTTTACCCGTACGAGCAGTACTTC	CASSLAEINPENRVYPYEQYF
TRBV10-3	.	TRBJ2-2	.	TGTGCCATCAGTGAGGAGGCCGCGAACACCGGGGAGCTGTTTTTT	CAISEEAANTGELFF
TRBV5-1	many	TRBJ2-2	.	TGCGCCAGCAGCCAGGGTGTCGCGAACACCGGGGAGCTGTTTTTT	CASSQGVANTGELFF
TRBV7-3	.	TRBJ2-5	TRBD2	TGTGCCAGCAGCTTGACTAGCGGGAGTTGGGAGACCCAGTACTTC	CASSLTSGSWETQYF
TRBV12-3/TRBV12-4	few	TRBJ1-6	TRBD1	TGTGCCAGCAGTTTGGGGACAGGACAGAATTCACCCCTCCACTTT	CASSLGTGQNSPLHF
TRBV6-6	.	TRBJ1-1	.	TGTGCCAGCAGCTCAGGTGGGAGGCGAAACACTGAAGCTTTCTTT	CASSSGGRRNTEAFF
TRBV4-1	few	TRBJ2-7	.	TGCGCCAGCAGCCCATACCTTGCCTACGAGCAGTACTTC	CASSPYLAYEQYF
TRBV20-1	.	TRBJ2-7	.	TGCAGTGCGTGGGACGACTACGAGCAGTACTTC	CSAWDDYEQYF
TRBV12-3/TRBV12-4	few	TRBJ2-3	.	TGTGCCAGCACCCTGGGACTCAACACAGATACGCAGTATTTT	CASTLGLNTDTQYF
TRBV3-1	.	TRBJ1-4	.	TGTGCCAGCAGCCCAACAGGGCTCACTAATGAAAAACTGTTTTTT	CASSPTGLTNEKLFF
TRBV29-1	.	TRBJ2-4	.	TGCAGCGCACGTGGGGGCGTCGTCAAAAACATTCAGTACTTC	CSARGGVVKNIQYF
TRBV7-2	.	TRBJ1-1	.	TGTGCCAGCAGCTTATCCCAGCAGGGAACTGAAGCTTTCTTT	CASSLSQQGTEAFF
TRBV20-1	.	TRBJ1-2	TRBD1	TGCAGTGCGCCGGAGGGGGCCTATGGCTACACCTTC	CSAPEGAYGYTF
TRBV20-1	few	TRBJ1-5	TRBD1	TGCAGTGCTAGAGAACAGGGGATTAGCAATCAGCCCCAGCATTTT	CSAREQGISNQPQHF
TRBV10-2	few	TRBJ2-7	.	TGCGCCAGCAGTGAGTCGAAGCGGAGCCCTTACGAGCAGTACTTC	CASSESKRSPYEQYF
TRBV28	few	TRBJ2-4	.	TGTGCCAGCAGGCCGAGGGCCCCGCGTCACATTCAGTACTTC	CASRPRAPRHIQYF
TRBV9	.	TRBJ2-6	.	TGTGCCAGCAGCGTAGTGGGGGTCAACGTCCTGACTTTC	CASSVVGVNVLTF
TRBV25-1	.	TRBJ1-2	.	TGTGCCAGCAGTGGGCAGGGAACCCTACTTTATGGCTACACCTTC	CASSGQGTLLYGYTF
TRBV29-1	few	TRBJ2-3	TRBD1	TGCAGCGTTGAGGGACAGGAGTACACAGATACGCAGTATTTT	CSVEGQEYTDTQYF
TRBV28	few	TRBJ1-1	TRBD1	TGTGCCAGCAGTTTAGAGGGGGCCGGTGAAGCTTTCTTT	CASSLEGAGEAFF
TRBV20-1	many	TRBJ2-5	TRBD2	TGCAGTGCTAGGACGACTAGCGGGGAAGAGACCCAGTACTTC	CSARTTSGEETQYF
TRBV27	.	TRBJ2-7	TRBD1	TGTGCCAGCAGAAGGGACAGGACTACCTACGAGCAGTACTTC	CASRRDRTTYEQYF
TRBV7-3	.	TRBJ2-3	.	TGTGCCAGCAGCTGGGGTCGGGACACAGATACGCAGTATTTT	CASSWGRDTDTQYF
TRBV14	few	TRBJ2-7	TRBD1	TGTGCCAGCGGTCAGGGGGTCGAGCAGTACTTC	CASGQGVEQYF
TRBV20-1	many	TRBJ1-4	.	TGCAGTGCTAGAGATGGGACAACTAATGAAAAACTGTTTTTT	CSARDGTTNEKLFF
TRBV27	.	TRBJ2-5	.	TGTGCCAGCAGTTTAGCCCCCCCTAGGGGGGAGACCCAGTACTTC	CASSLAPPRGETQYF
TRBV13	few	TRBJ1-2	TRBD1	TGTGCCAGCAGCTTAGGCCGCAGGGGGGAAGGCTACACCTTC	CASSLGRRGEGYTF
TRBV4-3	few	TRBJ2-2	TRBD1	TGCGCCAGCAGCCTAAACCTGGGGACAGCTCTGAGTACCGGGGAGCTGTTTTTT	CASSLNLGTALSTGELFF
TRBV18	.	TRBJ2-2	.	TGTGCCAGCTCACCGACGACTATCCGTGTGAACACCGGGGAGCTGTTTTTT	CASSPTTIRVNTGELFF
TRBV14	few	TRBJ2-2	.	TGTGCCAGCAGCCGGACTCTGAACGCCGGGGAGCTGTTTTTT	CASSRTLNAGELFF
TRBV20-1	few	TRBJ2-5	.	TGCAGTGCTAGCTGGAGCGGCCAAGAGACCCAGTACTTC	CSASWSGQETQYF
TRBV3-1	.	TRBJ1-6	.	TGTGCCAGCAGCCAAGCTTCTTCAGGTACACCCCTCCACTTT	CASSQASSGTPLHF
TRBV2	.	TRBJ1-4	.	TGTGCCAGCAGTGTTTTACAGCCAAATGAGGAACTGTTTTTT	CASSVLQPNEELFF
TRBV12-3/TRBV12-4	.	TRBJ2-7	.	TGTGCCAGCAGTTTCACTAGGGGCTCCTACGAGCAGTACTTC	CASSFTRGSYEQYF
TRBV20-1	.	TRBJ2-7	.	TGCAGTGCAACTAACCATTTACAGGGCACTTACGAGCAGTACTTC	CSATNHLQGTYEQYF